Listed below are T cell receptor beta chains from one sample, sequenced in a study of vaccination effects on CD4 cells after COVID-19. These receptors are not linked to any known antigen. Profiling relied on immunoSEQ multiplex PCR, and the TCRdb table lists in-frame clones only, not all of them. The table has some 46,000 clones, over 60% seen once. The source was CD4+ T cells from PBMCs cultured without peptide, collected after COVID-19 vaccination. All receptors come from a human donor who had a prior SARS-CoV-2 infection. Both conserved end residues are part of each CDR3. Fields, in order: J gene, clone size, D gene, V gene, CDR3 DNA, CDR3 protein. D genes are given only for firm matches. Size is omitted from some rows. Given values are once, few, many or a class for expanded clones.

j_gene: TRBJ1-1
abundance: -
d_gene: -
v_gene: TRBV2
CDR3nt: TGTGCCAACAGTCAGGGCTTGAACACTGAAGCTTTCTTT
CDR3aa: CANSQGLNTEAFF

j_gene: TRBJ2-3
abundance: once
d_gene: TRBD2
v_gene: TRBV3-1/TRBV3-2
CDR3nt: TGTGCCAGCAGCCAAGAGACCGGGACTAGGATAGATACGCAGTATTTT
CDR3aa: CASSQETGTRIDTQYF

j_gene: TRBJ1-2
abundance: -
d_gene: -
v_gene: TRBV19
CDR3nt: TGTGCCAGTAGTATACGTTATGGCTACACCTTC
CDR3aa: CASSIRYGYTF

j_gene: TRBJ2-1
abundance: -
d_gene: -
v_gene: TRBV3-1/TRBV3-2
CDR3nt: TGTGCCAGCAGCCAAGACAGAAGGTTTTTGTTCTTC
CDR3aa: CASSQDRRFLFF

j_gene: TRBJ2-7
abundance: few
d_gene: -
v_gene: TRBV7-6
CDR3nt: TGTGCCAGCAGCGACACAAACTCTTTCCACGAGCAGTACTTC
CDR3aa: CASSDTNSFHEQYF

j_gene: TRBJ2-5
abundance: -
d_gene: -
v_gene: TRBV11-2
CDR3nt: TGTGCCAGCAGCTTAGATCATTCGGGGGGCGGGGAGACCCAGTACTTC
CDR3aa: CASSLDHSGGGETQYF

j_gene: TRBJ2-7
abundance: -
d_gene: TRBD2
v_gene: TRBV6-1
CDR3nt: TGTGCCAGCAGTGAATATCTAGCGGGAGTAGCCTACGAGCAGTACTTC
CDR3aa: CASSEYLAGVAYEQYF

j_gene: TRBJ1-5
abundance: -
d_gene: -
v_gene: TRBV19
CDR3nt: TGTGCCAGTACCGAGAGGGGGGTCGGACAGCCCCAGCATTTT
CDR3aa: CASTERGVGQPQHF

j_gene: TRBJ1-4
abundance: -
d_gene: -
v_gene: TRBV6-5
CDR3nt: TGTGCCAGCAGTTTATATGACGGTAATGAAAAACTGTTTTTT
CDR3aa: CASSLYDGNEKLFF

j_gene: TRBJ2-2
abundance: -
d_gene: TRBD1
v_gene: TRBV15
CDR3nt: TGTGCCACCAGCAGAGATTTCGGACAGGGGTACGGGGAGCTGTTTTTT
CDR3aa: CATSRDFGQGYGELFF

j_gene: TRBJ1-5
abundance: few
d_gene: -
v_gene: TRBV10-1
CDR3nt: TGCGCCAGCAGTGTTACAGGGATTAGCAATCAGCCCCAGCATTTT
CDR3aa: CASSVTGISNQPQHF

j_gene: TRBJ1-4
abundance: -
d_gene: -
v_gene: TRBV2
CDR3nt: TGTGCCAGCAGTGATGTGGGCAGGGGTGGTGAAAAACTGTTTTTT
CDR3aa: CASSDVGRGGEKLFF

j_gene: TRBJ1-5
abundance: -
d_gene: -
v_gene: TRBV2
CDR3nt: TGTGCCAGCAGTCCAAGCGGGGGGGGTGGCAATCAGCCCCAGCATTTT
CDR3aa: CASSPSGGGGNQPQHF

j_gene: TRBJ2-7
abundance: -
d_gene: TRBD2
v_gene: TRBV7-2
CDR3nt: TGTGCCAGCAGCCCAAGGGAAGGAGGACTAGCGGGAGGACGCTACGAGCAGTACTTC
CDR3aa: CASSPREGGLAGGRYEQYF

j_gene: TRBJ2-3
abundance: -
d_gene: TRBD2
v_gene: TRBV7-2
CDR3nt: TGTGCCAGCAGCTGGAGCGGGAGGACAGATACGCAGTATTTT
CDR3aa: CASSWSGRTDTQYF

j_gene: TRBJ2-1
abundance: -
d_gene: TRBD1
v_gene: TRBV18
CDR3nt: TGTGCCAGCTCAGACAGGGGGCACGACAATGAGCAGTTCTTC
CDR3aa: CASSDRGHDNEQFF

j_gene: TRBJ1-4
abundance: -
d_gene: TRBD1
v_gene: TRBV29-1
CDR3nt: TGCAGCGTTGTACTCGGGACAGGAGGTGAAAAACTGTTTTTT
CDR3aa: CSVVLGTGGEKLFF

j_gene: TRBJ2-1
abundance: -
d_gene: TRBD2
v_gene: TRBV15
CDR3nt: TGTGCCACCAGCTGGGGACTAGCGGAGGTCAATGAGCAGTTCTTC
CDR3aa: CATSWGLAEVNEQFF

j_gene: TRBJ1-3
abundance: once
d_gene: TRBD1
v_gene: TRBV6-6
CDR3nt: TGTGCCAGCAGTCGTTACGGGACAGGGGGTGGAAACACCATATATTTT
CDR3aa: CASSRYGTGGGNTIYF